Detailed here is one T cell receptor beta chain. Antigen unknown. These data come from a study of beta chain features in type 1 diabetes. General study findings and limits: In every one of the four CD4+ subsets, TCRB CDR3s were moderately but significantly shorter in Type 1 diabetes patients. Resolution of whether HLA type affects TCRB rearrangement was not achieved here.

Sorted CD4+ subsets: naive, central memory, regulatory, stem cell-like memory (CD45RO/CCR7/CD25/CD127/CD95/CD27 panel). Germline V lookup: CDR1 SNHLY, CDR2 FYNNEI. V was shortened by 1 base and J by 5 bases, with 20 bases between the two germline ends. The CDR3 has 17 residues. The whole isolated RNA underwent reverse transcription, so sequencing captured expressed TCRB transcripts. Assay: immunoSEQ multiplex PCR; the TCRdb copy retains only in-frame clones and omits some. The repertoire holds more than 250,000 clones, with just over 20% as singletons. Input material: naive CD4+ T cells from blood. The chain uses TRBV2 and TRBJ2-5; D may be TRBD1 (8 bases). The TCR comes from a woman in her thirties or forties with type 1 diabetes. As DNA, the CDR3 is TGTGCCAGCAGTGAAGAAGTATGGACAGGGAGGGGGGAGACCCAGTACTTC. This codes for CASSEEVWTGRGETQYF.